This TCR beta chain was sequenced for a study of blood T cell repertoires in COVID-19 (TCRdb year 2020). Regarding the study in general: The collaborator samples originated in the United States, Italy and Spain and spanned the acute and convalescent phases of COVID-19. The material from the prospective study consisted of cDNA or gDNA derived from T cells, B-cell-depleted T cells, or PBMCs. Subjects who had been exposed to COVID-19, were actively infected with it, or had recovered from it provided the deeply sampled blood TCRbeta repertoires that made up the dataset. A freely available public database, intended as a resource for researchers studying the immune response to SARS-CoV-2, is where the repertoires were released. The samples were drawn from two sources: the first 160 participants of the ongoing ImmuneRACE study, and 950 to 1,500 subjects contributed by 6 global collaborators. The sample metadata nearly always contained a de-identified subject ID, COVID-19 status, age in years and sex. Where available, HLA class I and class II types were obtained from metadata supplied by the sample provider rather than from assay-based typing.

Inclusive of the bounding cysteine and phenylalanine, the CDR3 is 13 residues long. Only CDR3 DNA is held: 39 bases, read in frame from base 1. The germline V gene specifies SGHAT as CDR1 and FQNNGV as CDR2. The germline ends are 10 bases apart after V is trimmed by 1 base and J by 9 bases. The collaborating institutions used their own protocols to collect whole blood in K2EDTA tubes. For TCRbeta analysis, collaborator samples were shipped as frozen whole blood, as isolated PBMCs, or as DNA extracted from either sample type. TCRbeta CDR3 regions were amplified from genomic DNA using the immunoSEQ Assay, a bias-controlled multiplex PCR. The authors processed their data as follows. The number of nucleated cells in each sample was estimated by amplification of reference gene primers within the assay. To quantify the absolute abundance of each unique TCRbeta CDR3 rearrangement, sequence reads were collapsed and filtered. For each sample, productive Simpson clonality was calculated by taking the square root of Simpson's diversity index across productive rearrangements. In its TCRdb copy, this immuneACCESS table keeps in-frame sequences only and misses some clones. Where compared with another copy, unresolved V genes explain less than half of these, and the others have no known cause. V and J calls and clone size come straight from that table; D and trimming were deduced from the DNA. The sample contains 150,000 to 200,000 clones, around 90% of them found a single time. Roughly 26% of the sample goes to the ten largest clones.

Broad study findings and their caveats: How much clinical and demographic metadata was included differed by source and by participant, and the metadata was provided uncurated.

Notes on this clone: Its binding antigen is unknown. Per-base quality was not reported, and no clone a single base away is much larger than it.

Sequencing was carried out using peripheral blood. The sequence is built from TRBV11-2 and TRBJ2-1, and the D gene may be TRBD2, 5 bases matching. The clonotype was recovered from a man aged 60-69 years with acute or convalescent COVID-19. The DNA is TGTGCCAGCAGCTTAGGGGGTAGCGTTGAGCAGTTCTTC. Its protein is CASSLGGSVEQFF.